Below are 22 T cell receptor beta chains sequenced from a single sample in a study of blood T cell repertoires in COVID-19. The data were produced by immunoSEQ multiplex PCR, yet TCRdb's version contains in-frame clones alone and is incomplete. This table has some 130,000 clones, around 80% appearing once. The sequenced material came from peripheral blood. These receptors all stem from a man aged 55 to 70 with acute or convalescent COVID-19.

This clone was observed a single time. The rearrangement joins TRBV9 to TRBJ2-2, with a weak D call TRBD1 (5 bases). Germline assignment: CDR1 SGDLS and CDR2 YYNGEE. There are 17 residues in the CDR3. Trimming removed 0 bases from V and 0 bases from J, with 12 bases in between. As DNA, the CDR3 is TGTGCCAGCAGCGTAGGGGCCGCGGACACGAACACCGGGGAGCTGTTTTTT. As protein: CASSVGAADTNTGELFF.

The gene calls are TRBV9 and TRBJ1-1; TRBD1 is a possible D gene (6 bases). The V gene lost 5 bases and the J gene lost 1 base, with 9 bases spanning the gap. This CDR3 has 13 amino acids. Looked up from germline, CDR1 is SGDLS and CDR2 is YYNGEE. This CDR3 reads CASRWTENTEAFF. The DNA for the CDR3 is TGTGCCAGCAGATGGACAGAGAACACTGAAGCTTTCTTT.

V and J are TRBV10-3 and TRBJ2-2; maybe TRBD1 (5 bases). The V end was cut by 10 bases, the J end by 3 bases, with 12 bases between. This CDR3 is 13 amino acids long. Germline CDR1 is ENHRY and CDR2 is SYGVKD. CDR3 residues: CATSDTDTGELFF. CDR3 sequence (DNA): TGTGCCACCTCGGACACTGACACCGGGGAGCTGTTTTTT.

This clone was seen more than once but under ten times. This rearrangement joins TRBV19 to TRBJ2-1; 9 bases match TRBD2. The CDR3 contains 15 residues. CDR1 is LNHDA and CDR2 is SQIVND in the germline V gene (reference sequence). Germline trimming cut 4 bases from V and 9 bases from J; bases unmatched to any gene: 10. As DNA, the CDR3 is TGTGCCAGTAGTAATTCCGGGACTAGCCTCGGTGAGCAGTTCTTC. Protein product: CASSNSGTSLGEQFF.

V is TRBV29-1 and J is TRBJ2-5; no clear D gene. The ends were cut back, 6 bases at V and 5 bases at J, with 10 bases in the middle. The CDR3 spans 11 residues. Germline V CDR1 and CDR2: SQVTM, ANQGSEA. CDR3 loop: CSVRSSETQYF. For the CDR3, the DNA is TGCAGCGTCCGAAGCTCGGAGACCCAGTACTTC.

The rearrangement joins TRBV3-1 (or the pseudogene TRBV3-2) to TRBJ2-3, with a possible D match to TRBD2 (7 bases). Germline CDR1 is LGHDT and CDR2 is YNNKEL (reference sequence). Trimming shortened V by 5 bases and J by 4 bases, and 25 bases separated the two germline ends. The CDR3 has 18 amino acids. The CDR3 here is CASSSRGGGESGPDTQYF. CDR3 DNA: TGTGCCAGCAGCTCCAGAGGGGGAGGGGAGTCAGGACCAGATACGCAGTATTTT.

V usage is TRBV5-5 and J usage is TRBJ2-1, with D hard to call. CDR3 length equals 12 residues. V was cut by 4 bases and J by 4 bases, with 6 bases left in between. Germline CDR1 reads SGHKS; CDR2 reads YYEKEE (reference sequence). The CDR3 reads CASSPRYNEQFF. CDR3 nucleotide sequence: TGTGCCAGCAGCCCGCGTTACAATGAGCAGTTCTTC.

The rearrangement links TRBV21-1 to TRBJ2-3; the table's D call TRBD2 went unverified against the DNA. TRBV21-1 is a recognized pseudogene. This CDR3 comprises 17 residues. The CDR3: CASSKENGIGPEDTQYF. The CDR3 DNA reads TGTGCCAGCAGCAAAGAGAATGGAATCGGTCCGGAGGATACGCAGTATTTT.

V usage is TRBV11-2 and J usage is TRBJ1-2, with a possible D match to TRBD1 (5 bases). Germline V lookup: CDR1 SGHAT, CDR2 FQNNGV. The V end was cut by 5 bases, the J end by 5 bases, with 12 bases between. The CDR3 is 13 residues long. This chain's CDR3 is CASSRSGGYGYTF. The CDR3 nucleotides are TGTGCCAGCAGCCGAAGCGGGGGATATGGCTACACCTTC.

V is TRBV11-2 and J is TRBJ2-3, with D maybe TRBD2 (6 bases). The V end was cut by 5 bases, the J end by 3 bases, with 12 bases between. CDR3 length: 14 amino acids. Germline CDR1 is SGHAT and CDR2 is FQNNGV. CDR3 DNA: TGTGCCAGCAGCGCCCGACTAGTAACAGATACGCAGTATTTT. Translated, it gives CASSARLVTDTQYF.

CDR3 sequence: CASSPRQGANTEAFF. In DNA, the CDR3 is TGTGCCAGCAGCCCCCGACAGGGAGCGAACACTGAAGCTTTCTTT. V gene TRBV5-6 combines with J gene TRBJ1-1; TRBD1 aligns across 7 bases. The CDR3 runs to 15 residues. Germline loops: CDR1 SGHDT, CDR2 YYEEEE. V lost 4 bases to trimming and J lost 1 base; unmatched junction nucleotides: 7.

This chain connects TRBV6-5 to TRBJ2-1; the D gene is possibly TRBD2 (6 bases). Germline-derived CDR1 and CDR2 are MNHEY and SVGAGI. CDR3 length: 11 residues. V was pared by 7 bases and J by 14 bases, with 15 bases between. This chain's CDR3 is CASTAGSREFF. The DNA for the CDR3 is TGTGCCAGCACCGCGGGAAGTCGAGAGTTCTTC.

The chain is built from TRBV28 and TRBJ1-2; possible D gene TRBD1, 5 bases. V lost 3 bases to trimming and J lost 6 bases, with 8 bases between them. The CDR3 runs 12 residues. Germline CDR1 is MDHEN and CDR2 is SYDVKM. The CDR3 DNA follows: TGTGCCAGCAGTTTGGGGCGAAATGGCTACACCTTC. This codes for CASSLGRNGYTF.

The chain recombines TRBV3-1 (or the pseudogene TRBV3-2) with TRBJ2-2; 12 nucleotides align to TRBD2. Germline V gene data show CDR1 as LGHDT and CDR2 as YNNKEL (reference sequence). The CDR3 consists of 17 residues. Losses at the gene ends were 7 bases for V and 8 bases for J; bases not matched to a gene: 14. CDR3 amino acids: CASNPGGLAGGTGELFF. The CDR3 DNA follows: TGTGCCAGCAACCCCGGCGGGCTAGCGGGAGGGACGGGGGAGCTGTTTTTT.

The chain couples TRBV28 to TRBJ2-1; maybe TRBD1 (6 bases). Looked up from germline, CDR1 is MDHEN and CDR2 is SYDVKM. CDR3 length equals 15 residues. V shed 7 bases and J shed 0 bases, with 13 bases lying between them. The CDR3 DNA is TGTGCCAGCACCGACGGACAGTTCTCCTACAATGAGCAGTTCTTC. Translated, it gives CASTDGQFSYNEQFF.

The chain couples TRBV21-1 to TRBJ1-1. TRBV21-1 represents a pseudogene. This CDR3 region has 12 residues. CDR3 sequence: CASSKAATEAFF. The CDR3 nucleotides read TGTGCCAGCAGCAAAGCAGCGACTGAAGCTTTCTTT.

The chain joins TRBV6-5 to TRBJ1-5; TRBD1 agrees at 7 bases. The CDR3 totals 13 residues. V was pared by 8 bases and J by 6 bases, with 7 bases of the junction left unmatched. The germline CDR1 and CDR2 sequences are MNHEY and SVGAGI. CDR3 region: CASAPSGGQPQHF. The CDR3 DNA sequence: TGTGCCAGCGCCCCGTCAGGGGGTCAGCCCCAGCATTTT.

The gene calls are TRBV6-6 and TRBJ1-1; D remains unclear. The V gene lost 2 bases and the J gene lost 6 bases, with 10 bases spanning the gap. CDR3 size: 13 residues. Germline CDR1 is MNHNY and CDR2 is SVGAGI (reference sequence). The CDR3 DNA is TGTGCCAGCAGTTACGTCCGGGTTGCTGAAGCTTTCTTT. This sequence encodes CASSYVRVAEAFF.

The V call is TRBV28, the J call TRBJ1-5, with D possibly being TRBD1 (6 bases). The CDR3 sequence is 15 residues long. V was clipped by 6 bases and J by 0 bases, with 12 bases between them. Per the germline V gene, CDR1 is MDHEN and CDR2 is SYDVKM. CDR3 residues: CASSPDRFSNQPQHF. CDR3 coding DNA: TGTGCCAGCAGCCCCGACAGGTTTAGCAATCAGCCCCAGCATTTT.

The chain employs TRBV4-3 and TRBJ1-2; 8 bases agree with TRBD1. The CDR3 contains 13 residues. The junction had 1 base not matched to a gene; V was cut back by 3 bases and J by 4 bases. CDR1 is LGHNA, CDR2 YSLEER, per germline. The CDR3 protein is CASSQDRAYGYTF. The CDR3 coding sequence is TGCGCCAGCAGCCAGGACAGGGCCTATGGCTACACCTTC.

The gene calls are TRBV14 and TRBJ1-6; D is unresolved. The CDR3 length is 15 residues. Looked up from germline, CDR1 is SGHDN and CDR2 is FVKESK. The V gene lost 0 bases and the J gene lost 14 bases, with 17 bases spanning the gap. CDR3 loop: CASSQDGSSPRSLHF. The CDR3 coding sequence is TGTGCCAGCAGCCAAGACGGATCCTCCCCGAGGTCCCTCCACTTT.

This clone was counted a few times. This rearrangement joins TRBV2 to TRBJ1-3; no reliable D call. V dropped 11 bases and J dropped 0 bases, with 14 bases sitting between them. CDR1 is SNHLY and CDR2 is FYNNEI in the germline V gene. The CDR3 consists of 14 residues. CDR3 DNA: TGTGCCGTCGCGGGAACCTCCTCTGGAAACACCATATATTTT. Amino acids: CAVAGTSSGNTIYF.